This entry concerns a single T cell receptor beta chain. TCRdb used MiXCR to reprocess the RT-PCR reads, holding one entry per CDR3 protein. Of around 700,000 distinct CDR3 sequences listed, 14% are singletons. The CDR3 covers 20 residues. Germline CDR1 and CDR2: SGHVS and FNYEAQ. With V trimmed by 4 bases and J by 7 bases, 17 bases remained unmatched. The source material was memory CD4+ T cells from blood. This TCR was sampled from a female donor in good health, serving as a healthy control. The chain recombines TRBV7-6 with TRBJ2-1, with 15 bases that match TRBD2. CDR3 DNA sequence: TGTGCCAGCAGCTCTCAAGCCGGGACTAGCGGGAGGTTAGGAGAAAATGAGCAGTTCTTC. This gives the protein CASSSQAGTSGRLGENEQFF. The full variable domain, rest sourced from reference TRBV7-6 and TRBJ2-1, is GAGVSQSPRYKVTKRGQDVALRCDPISGHVSLYWYRQALGQGPEFLTYFNYEAQQDKSGLPNDRFSAERPEGSISTLTIQRTEQRDSAMYRCASSSQAGTSGRLGENEQFFGPGTRLTVL.